These 8 T cell receptor beta chains share one sample of origin, sequenced in a study of CD8 T cells in Susac syndrome. RNA in amounts of 0.5 to 1 ug was reverse transcribed with random hexamers. TCRdb recomputed calls from the immunoSEQ multiplex PCR reads with MiXCR, one row per CDR3 protein. The sample records roughly 200,000 distinct CDR3 sequences, 85% to 95% being singletons. The sequencing input was CD8+ T cells from PBMCs. The receptors stem from a human donor with multiple sclerosis.

The chain has TRBV5-4 and TRBJ1-2; a weak D match, TRBD1 (6 bases). Trimming removed 4 bases from V and 4 bases from J, with 11 bases in between. The CDR3 consists of 13 residues. Germline V lookup: CDR1 SGHNT, CDR2 YYREEE (reference sequence). The CDR3 loop reads CASSDGQIYGYTF. DNA for the CDR3: TGTGCCAGCAGCGATGGACAGATCTATGGCTACACCTTC.

The rearrangement links TRBV3-1 to TRBJ2-7; a possible D gene is TRBD1 (6 bases). Germline assignment: CDR1 LGHDT and CDR2 YNNKEL (reference sequence). The ends were cut back, 4 bases at V and 3 bases at J, with 10 bases in the middle. This CDR3 is 13 amino acids long. The CDR3 protein is CASSRGTRYEQYF. CDR3 nucleotide sequence: TGTGCCAGCAGCCGGGGGACACGCTACGAGCAGTACTTC.

The V gene is TRBV10-2, the J gene TRBJ2-1, with D possibly being TRBD2 (6 bases). The V and J ends lost 3 bases and 8 bases respectively, with 23 bases between them. Germline V gives CDR1 WSHSY, CDR2 SAAADI. This CDR3 is built from 17 residues. This CDR3 reads CASSDRKTSRVRDEQFF. In DNA form, the CDR3 reads TGCGCCAGCAGTGATCGGAAGACTAGTAGGGTTCGTGATGAGCAGTTCTTC.

This clonotype was counted a single time. The V call is TRBV6-5, the J call TRBJ1-6, with a tentative D call TRBD1 (5 bases). V was shortened by 1 base and J by 10 bases, with 14 bases between the two germline ends. Germline V lookup: CDR1 MNHEY, CDR2 SVGAGI. The CDR3 covers 15 residues. The CDR3 DNA follows: TGTGCCAGCAGTTACTTCCCAGGGTGGGACTCACCCCTCCACTTT. It translates to CASSYFPGWDSPLHF.

The chain combines TRBV3-1 with TRBJ2-2, with 7 bases fitting TRBD1. Per germline, CDR1 LGHDT and CDR2 YNNKEL (reference sequence). V shed 4 bases and J 6 bases; nucleotides not matched to a gene: 11. This CDR3 region has 16 residues. The CDR3 sequence is CASSPSRQGISGELFF. CDR3 sequence (DNA): TGTGCCAGCAGCCCCTCGAGACAGGGAATTTCCGGGGAGCTGTTTTTT.

The chain couples TRBV28 to TRBJ2-3; D may be TRBD1 (6 bases). Looked up from germline, CDR1 is MDHEN and CDR2 is SYDVKM. V was trimmed by 5 bases and J by 3 bases, leaving 18 bases between them. The CDR3 sequence is 16 residues long. For the CDR3, the DNA is TGTGCCAGCAGTGTTTGGACAGTTCGAGAAACAGATACGCAGTATTTT. It encodes CASSVWTVRETDTQYF.

In this sample, this clonotype turned up once. This chain joins TRBV9 and TRBJ2-7; D might be TRBD1 (7 bases). This CDR3 is 15 amino acids long. V lost 0 bases to trimming and J lost 5 bases, with 15 bases between them. Germline V gene sequence: CDR1 SGDLS, CDR2 YYNGEE. The CDR3 protein is CASSVAGAGGDEQYF. CDR3 in DNA: TGTGCCAGCAGCGTAGCGGGAGCAGGGGGAGACGAGCAGTACTTC.

The chain uses TRBV6-5 and TRBJ1-1; possible D gene TRBD1, 5 bases. The CDR3 spans 14 residues. Germline lookup yields CDR1 MNHEY and CDR2 SVGAGI. Trimming removed 2 bases from V and 3 bases from J, with 10 bases in between. CDR3 sequence: CASSYMRGDTEAFF. In nucleotides, the CDR3 is TGTGCCAGCAGTTACATGAGGGGAGACACTGAAGCTTTCTTT.